This entry concerns a single TCR beta chain. V shed 1 base and J 9 bases; nucleotides not matched to a gene: 3. Germline lookup yields CDR1 SGHTA and CDR2 FQGNSA. CDR3 size: 13 residues. The data derive from a study of blood T cells in healthy people across ages. On the study more broadly: Per two T cells, about one barcoded beta molecule was captured through template switching.

Sample donors were healthy Caucasian individuals that came from Russia, aged 6 to 90. Sample-barcoded 5' priming and a J-beta primer mix drove a second PCR of about 6 to 12 cycles. A template-switch adaptor that had 12 random nucleotides put a tag on each cDNA molecule. TCRdb passed the 5' RACE reads through MiXCR, listing each CDR3 protein once. The sample holds 800,000 to 900,000 distinct CDR3 sequences; under 80% are singletons and the top ten take around a quarter. V usage is TRBV7-2 and J usage is TRBJ2-1, with 7 bases fitting TRBD2. Sequenced sample: blood. The sequence derives from a young man in good health. CDR3 residues: CASSLERGSEQFF. The CDR3 DNA reads as TGTGCCAGCAGCTTAGAGCGGGGAAGTGAGCAGTTCTTC.